This T cell receptor beta chain was documented in a study of Ad26.COV2.S vaccination and SARS-CoV-2 variants. Treatment described: 15 to 20 received Ad26.COV2.S at low or high dose, single or two shots; 5 received placebo; per-sample allocation not given. Material that was analyzed had been drawn on day 63 after the first vaccine or placebo injection. The method was immunoSEQ multiplex PCR; TCRdb's version includes in-frame clones alone and lacks a portion of them. The table shows 440,000 or so clones, with 80% to 90% occurring only once. The CDR3 is made up of 14 amino acids. V lost 0 bases to trimming and J lost 2 bases, with 7 bases between them. In germline, CDR1 is LNHNV, CDR2 YYDKDF (reference sequence).

V and J are TRBV15 and TRBJ2-5, with unresolved D. Specimen: peripheral blood, collected in a trial of Ad26.COV2.S vaccine versus placebo. The TCR comes from a person aged 18 to 65 who received the Ad26.COV2.S COVID-19 vaccine or a placebo. The DNA of the CDR3 is TGTGCCACCAGCAGAGATTATCAACAAGAGACCCAGTACTTC. This codes for CATSRDYQQETQYF.